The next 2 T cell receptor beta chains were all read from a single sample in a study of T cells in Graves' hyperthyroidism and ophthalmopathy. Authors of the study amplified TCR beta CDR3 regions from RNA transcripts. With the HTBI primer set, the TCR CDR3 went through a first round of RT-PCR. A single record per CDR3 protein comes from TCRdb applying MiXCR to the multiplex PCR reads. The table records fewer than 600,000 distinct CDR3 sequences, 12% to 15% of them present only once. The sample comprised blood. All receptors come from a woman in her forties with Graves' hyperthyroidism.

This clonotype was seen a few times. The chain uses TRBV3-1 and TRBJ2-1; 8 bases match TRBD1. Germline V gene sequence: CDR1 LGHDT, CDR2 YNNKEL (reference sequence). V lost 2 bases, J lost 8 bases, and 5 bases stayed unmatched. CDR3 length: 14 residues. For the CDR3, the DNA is TGTGCCAGCAGCCAAAGGGACAGGACGGATGAGCAGTTCTTC. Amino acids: CASSQRDRTDEQFF.

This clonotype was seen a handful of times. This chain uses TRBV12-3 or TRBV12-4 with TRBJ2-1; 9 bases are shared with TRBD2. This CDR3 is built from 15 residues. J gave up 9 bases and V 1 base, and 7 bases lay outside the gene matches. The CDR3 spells CASSLVLAGLGEQFF. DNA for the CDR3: TGTGCCAGCAGTTTAGTTCTAGCGGGATTGGGTGAGCAGTTCTTC.